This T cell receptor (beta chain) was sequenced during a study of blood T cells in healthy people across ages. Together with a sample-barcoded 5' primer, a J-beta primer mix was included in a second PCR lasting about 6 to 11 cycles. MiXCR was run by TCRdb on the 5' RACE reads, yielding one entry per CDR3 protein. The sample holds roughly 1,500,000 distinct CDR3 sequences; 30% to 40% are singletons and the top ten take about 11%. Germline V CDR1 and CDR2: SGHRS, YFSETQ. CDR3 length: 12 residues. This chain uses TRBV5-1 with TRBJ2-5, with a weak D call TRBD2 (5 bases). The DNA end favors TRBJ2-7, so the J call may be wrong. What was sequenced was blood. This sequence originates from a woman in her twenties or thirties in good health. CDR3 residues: CASSARRNEQYF. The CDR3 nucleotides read TGCGCCAGCAGCGCCCGGAGGAACGAGCAGTACTTC.